This T cell receptor (beta chain) was found in a study of blood T cells in healthy people across ages. PBMCs were isolated at a quantity of at least 6.5 million per sample. A second PCR of 7 to 11 cycles used a sample-barcoded 5' primer and a J-beta primer mix. The template-switch adaptor was a 5' adaptor with 12 random nucleotides. It tagged each cDNA molecule. Every sample gave at least 2.5 million paired-end reads containing CDR3. TCRdb passed the 5' RACE reads through MiXCR, listing each CDR3 protein once. The table shows roughly 1.9 million distinct CDR3 sequences, with 30% to 40% occurring only once. The clonotype comes from a human donor in good health. Sequencing was done on a sample of blood.

Written as DNA, the CDR3 is TGCAGCGCTGCTAGTGGACTAGCGGGGGGCACAGATACGCAGTATTTT. Its protein is CSAASGLAGGTDTQYF. The V gene is TRBV29-1, the J gene TRBJ2-3, with TRBD2 matching over 13 bases. V dropped 7 bases and J dropped 1; count of bases not matched to a gene: 8. The CDR3 sequence is 16 residues long. Germline V gives CDR1 SQVTM, CDR2 ANQGSEA.